Shown below are 21 T cell receptor beta chains from a single sample sequenced in a study of blood T cells in healthy people across ages. The second PCR ran roughly 7 to 12 cycles with a sample-barcoded 5' primer and J-beta primers. One entry per CDR3 protein results from TCRdb running MiXCR on the 5' RACE reads. Of about 830,000 distinct CDR3 sequences detected, around 62% appear once; the ten largest clones hold around a quarter. Input material: blood. The receptors were sampled from a man in his thirties or forties in good health.

A remark on this clonotype: One end of the junction fails to match germline, which may point to a read error. V gene TRBV14 combines with J gene TRBJ1-4; no clear D. This CDR3 has 14 residues. Germline CDR1 and CDR2: SGHDN and FVKESK. The CDR3 region has the DNA TGTGCCAGCAGCCAAGACCGGCAATCTGAAAGACTGTTTTTT. Its translation is CASSQDRQSERLFF.

The rearrangement links TRBV30 to TRBJ1-2, with D unresolved. Trimming took off 2 bases at V and 8 bases at J, with 18 bases between the two ends. The CDR3 is 14 amino acids. Germline V gene lookup returns CDR1 GTSNPN and CDR2 SVGIG (reference sequence). The CDR3 nucleotides read TGTGCCTGGAGTCTCCAGCGACAAGGAAACGGCTACACCTTC. Amino acids: CAWSLQRQGNGYTF.

This clonotype was seen only once. The genes are TRBV29-1 and TRBJ2-3; 8 positions match TRBD2. Germline V gene data show CDR1 as SQVTM and CDR2 as ANQGSEA. This CDR3 is built from 15 residues. Unmatched junction bases numbered 8, after V lost 6 bases and J lost 0 bases. The CDR3 nucleotides read TGCAGCGTGGGGGGAGCGGGGGACAGCACAGATACGCAGTATTTT. It specifies CSVGGAGDSTDTQYF.

This clonotype was detected a few times. The chain links TRBV7-2 to TRBJ1-2, with 10 bases that match TRBD1. V lost 4 bases and J lost 3; bases outside the gene matches: 2. Germline CDR1 SGHTA, CDR2 FQGNSA. The CDR3 is 14 amino acids. The CDR3 nucleotides are TGTGCCAGCAGCTCGACAGGGGGCGACTATGGCTACACCTTC. Translated: CASSSTGGDYGYTF.

V gene TRBV2 combines with J gene TRBJ2-7; a possible D gene is TRBD2 (5 bases). This CDR3 contains 15 residues. Germline CDR1 SNHLY, CDR2 FYNNEI. V dropped 6 bases and J dropped 0 bases, with 15 bases sitting between them. DNA of the CDR3: TGTGCCAGCAGGACCCCCGGGAAGAGCTCCTACGAGCAGTACTTC. Translating gives CASRTPGKSSYEQYF.

The chain links TRBV7-2 to TRBJ2-1; D gene uncertain. The CDR3 is 12 amino acids. Trimming removed 5 bases at V and 7 bases at J, with 9 bases between. Per the germline V gene, CDR1 is SGHTA and CDR2 is FQGNSA. CDR3 nucleotides: TGTGCCAGCAGCCAGAGAGCGAATGAGCAGTTCTTC. It translates to CASSQRANEQFF.

This chain connects TRBV7-2 to TRBJ2-5; D perhaps matches TRBD1 (6 bases). The CDR3 has 16 residues. V lost 1 base, J lost 5 bases, and 17 bases lay in between. Per germline, CDR1 SGHTA and CDR2 FQGNSA. CDR3 in amino acids: CASSLVSGELDETQYF. In DNA, the CDR3 is TGTGCCAGCAGCTTAGTGTCAGGGGAATTGGATGAGACCCAGTACTTC.

The chain combines TRBV28 with TRBJ2-1; tentative D call: TRBD1 (6 bases). V gave up 1 base and J gave up 5 bases, with 9 bases separating them. Germline V lookup: CDR1 MDHEN, CDR2 SYDVKM. The CDR3 is 14 amino acids. As DNA, the CDR3 is TGTGCCAGCAGTTTATTGGGACACAACAATGAGCAGTTCTTC. Its translation is CASSLLGHNNEQFF.

This clonotype was seen many times. The genes are TRBV7-9 and TRBJ2-1; 9 bases are a match to TRBD2. The germline V gene has CDR1 SEHNR and CDR2 FQNEAQ (reference sequence). The CDR3 sequence is 14 residues long. J was trimmed by 4 bases and V by 5 bases; bases with no gene match: 3. DNA of the CDR3: TGTGCCAGCAGCGCGGGGGGGCCATACAATGAGCAGTTCTTC. Protein sequence: CASSAGGPYNEQFF.

This sequence joins TRBV27 and TRBJ2-2; D ambiguous. The CDR3 spans 13 residues. CDR1 is MNHEY and CDR2 is SMNVEV in the germline V gene (reference sequence). V was trimmed by 11 bases and J by 4 bases, leaving 14 bases between them. The DNA of the CDR3 is TGTGCCGGTCCGTCGAGACCCACCGGGGAGCTGTTTTTT. Translated: CAGPSRPTGELFF.

The chain recombines TRBV5-1 with TRBJ2-5; perhaps TRBD2 as D (6 bases). This CDR3 has 15 amino acids. CDR1 and CDR2 from the germline V gene are SGHRS and YFSETQ. Trimming stripped 4 bases from V and 4 bases from J, with 17 bases between. The CDR3 DNA is TGCGCCAGCAGCCCGGGGGAGTCCACGGGAGAGACCCAGTACTTC. This translates into CASSPGESTGETQYF.

This clonotype was seen a single time. V gene TRBV2 combines with J gene TRBJ2-7, with TRBD2 as a possible D gene (6 bases). The V and J ends lost 3 bases and 3 bases respectively, with 18 bases between them. CDR3 size: 16 residues. Germline V lookup: CDR1 SNHLY, CDR2 FYNNEI. The CDR3: CASSDYGGNIDYEQYF. The CDR3 nucleotides are TGTGCCAGCAGTGATTATGGGGGGAATATAGACTACGAGCAGTACTTC. The entire variable domain, with the rest obtained from reference TRBV2 and TRBJ2-7, is as follows: EPEVTQTPSHQVTQMGQEVILRCVPISNHLYFYWYRQILGQKVEFLVSFYNNEISEKSEIFDDQFSVERPDGSNFTLKIRSTKLEDSAMYFCASSDYGGNIDYEQYFGPGTRLTVT.

V usage is TRBV20-1 and J usage is TRBJ2-3, with D possibly being TRBD1 (5 bases). Germline-derived CDR1 and CDR2 are DFQATT and SNEGSKA (reference sequence). V was trimmed by 1 base and J by 7 bases, leaving 12 bases between them. The CDR3 extends over 13 amino acids. This CDR3 is CSARVRDPNTQYF. The CDR3 bases are TGCAGTGCTAGAGTCAGGGATCCGAATACGCAGTATTTT.

The genes are TRBV7-2 and TRBJ2-1; D is undetermined. This CDR3 has 13 amino acids. From germline, CDR1 is SGHTA and CDR2 FQGNSA. V lost 5 bases and J lost 7, with 12 bases in between. The CDR3 DNA is TGTGCCAGCAGCCTCATACCCCAGAATGAGCAGTTCTTC. Its protein is CASSLIPQNEQFF.

This clonotype was detected a few times. The chain combines TRBV24-1 with TRBJ2-6; 7 nucleotides match TRBD2. The CDR3 totals 17 residues. Trimming at V came to 9 bases and at J to 0 bases, leaving 10 bases not matched to a gene. Germline CDR1 and CDR2: KGHDR and SFDVKD. In nucleotides, the CDR3 is TGTGCCACCGCTAGCGGACTGGCCAGCTCTGGGGCCAACGTCCTGACTTTC. It translates to CATASGLASSGANVLTF.

In this sample, this clonotype turned up once. The rearrangement joins TRBV24-1 to TRBJ2-1; tentatively, D is TRBD1 or TRBD2 (6 bases each). V lost 9 bases and J 2 bases, leaving 13 bases between the germline ends. The CDR3 has 14 amino acids. From germline, CDR1 is KGHDR and CDR2 SFDVKD. This chain's CDR3 is CATEGGLTYNEQFF. Here the CDR3 DNA reads TGTGCCACCGAGGGGGGTCTAACCTACAATGAGCAGTTCTTC.

A few counts support this clonotype. The chain is built from TRBV11-2 and TRBJ2-1; 9 nucleotides line up with TRBD2. V was clipped by 3 bases and J by 8 bases; unmatched bases: 5. The CDR3 is made up of 14 amino acids. Germline CDR1 reads SGHAT; CDR2 reads FQNNGV. The CDR3 DNA sequence: TGTGCCAGCAGCTTCCGACTAGCGGCGGATGAGCAGTTCTTC. Translated, it gives CASSFRLAADEQFF.

This clonotype was observed a few times. The chain joins TRBV7-2 to TRBJ2-5; maybe TRBD2 (5 bases). Germline V gives CDR1 SGHTA, CDR2 FQGNSA. The CDR3 has 13 residues. Trimming removed 6 bases from V and 2 bases from J, with 10 bases in between. CDR3 sequence: CASSRGAQETQYF. In DNA, the CDR3 is TGTGCCAGCAGTCGGGGAGCTCAAGAGACCCAGTACTTC. Complete variable domain (other parts from reference TRBV7-2 and TRBJ2-5): GAGVSQSPSNKVTEKGKDVELRCDPISGHTALYWYRQSLGQGLEFLIYFQGNSAPDKSGLPSDRFSAERTGGSVSTLTIQRTQQEDSAVYLCASSRGAQETQYFGPGTRLLVL.

The chain joins TRBV15 to TRBJ2-3; D perhaps matches TRBD1 (6 bases). CDR3 length: 14 amino acids. CDR1 and CDR2 from the germline V gene are LNHNV and YYDKDF (reference sequence). The ends were cut back, 3 bases at V and 2 bases at J, with 9 bases in the middle. CDR3 DNA sequence: TGTGCCACCAGCAGTACAGGGTACACAGATACGCAGTATTTT. Protein product: CATSSTGYTDTQYF. The full variable domain, in which reference TRBV15 and TRBJ2-3 provide the parts outside the CDR3, is DAMVIQNPRYQVTQFGKPVTLSCSQTLNHNVMYWYQQKSSQAPKLLFHYYDKDFNNEADTPDNFQSRRPNTSFCFLDIRSPGLGDTAMYLCATSSTGYTDTQYFGPGTRLTVL.

The table lists this clonotype with a count of one. The J gene is TRBJ2-4, the V gene TRBV20-1, with 8 bases identical to TRBD2. CDR3 length: 15 amino acids. V shed 6 bases and J 1 base; nucleotides not matched to a gene: 8. From germline, CDR1 is DFQATT and CDR2 SNEGSKA (reference sequence). CDR3 protein: CSAVSGGAAKNIQYF. The CDR3 DNA is TGCAGTGCAGTCAGCGGGGGAGCGGCCAAAAACATTCAGTACTTC.

The chain carries TRBV4-3 and TRBJ2-4; possibly TRBD2 for D (6 bases). Germline V CDR1 and CDR2: LGHNA, YSLEER. CDR3 length: 15 residues. V was cut by 2 bases and J by 13 bases, with 21 bases left in between. In DNA form, the CDR3 reads TGCGCCAGCAGCCAAACTCGGGGGATCTTGAAGGAGCAGTACTTC. It specifies CASSQTRGILKEQYF.